Listed below are T cell receptor beta chains from one sample, sequenced in a study of coeliac disease. Measured with immunoSEQ multiplex PCR; TCRdb has only the in-frame clones, and not every one. This sample has about 1,600 clones; 64% occur once, and the top ten carry about 25%. The sequenced material came from intraepithelial lymphocytes from the gut. The source of these receptors is a woman aged 50 to 65 with celiac disease on a gluten-free diet. Both conserved end residues are part of each CDR3. The D gene is left open where the match is weak. Only part of the rows carry a size: once, few, many, or a class if the clone is expanded.

>TRBV5-1|NA|TRBD2|TRBJ2-7|13
TGCGCCAGCAGCCGGGAGGGGGCCTACGAGCAGTACTTC
CASSREGAYEQYF
>TRBV2|large|NA|TRBJ2-1|11
TGTGCCAGCACCCCGGGGTATGAGCAGTTCTTC
CASTPGYEQFF
>TRBV7-6|NA|NA|TRBJ2-3|14
TGTGCCAGCAGCTTAGGACTATTGGGGGATACGCAGTATTTT
CASSLGLLGDTQYF
>TRBV21-1|NA|NA|TRBJ2-5|17
TGTGCCAGCAGCAAAGAAGGACACCCTCTTCCCAGAGAGACCCAGTACTTC
CASSKEGHPLPRETQYF
>TRBV13|NA|TRBD2|TRBJ2-5|13
TGTGCCAGCAGCACACTAGCGGAAGAGACCCAGTACTTC
CASSTLAEETQYF
>TRBV6-5|once|NA|TRBJ1-1|12
TGTGCCAGCAGTTCGGGATCACGTTTCGCTTTCTTT
CASSSGSRFAFF
>TRBV7-9|NA|NA|TRBJ2-7|14
TGTGCCAGCAGCCCCCTTAACAGGGATTACGAGCAGTACTTC
CASSPLNRDYEQYF
>TRBV19|NA|NA|TRBJ1-1|16
TGTGCCAGTAGTAAGTTGACCCAGGGAATAAACACTGAAGCTTTCTTT
CASSKLTQGINTEAFF
>TRBV5-5|NA|TRBD1|TRBJ2-2|18
TGTGCCAGCAGCTCGCGAATTAGGGGGCCTTCGAACACCGGGGAGCTGTTTTTT
CASSSRIRGPSNTGELFF
>TRBV5-1|once|NA|TRBJ2-7|14
TGCGCCAGCGCCGTTCTCACGGGGGTCCACGAGCAGTACTTC
CASAVLTGVHEQYF
>TRBV9|NA|TRBD1|TRBJ2-1|18
TGTGCCAGCAGCCAGAAGCGATCGGACAGGGTTCAAAACAATGAGCAGTTCTTC
CASSQKRSDRVQNNEQFF
>TRBV28|once|NA|TRBJ1-5|12
TGTGCCAGCAGTTTAGCAGGACAGCCCCAGCATTTT
CASSLAGQPQHF
>TRBV7-2|NA|NA|TRBJ2-5|13
TGTGCCAGCAGCTACTCCACGCAGGATCTACAGTACTTC
CASSYSTQDLQYF
>TRBV30|NA|NA|TRBJ1-6|13
TGTGCCTGGACATTAAATAGTAATTCACCCCTCCACTTT
CAWTLNSNSPLHF
>TRBV25-1|few|NA|TRBJ1-1|13
TGTGCCAGCAGTGAACAGGCGAACACTGAAGCTTTCTTT
CASSEQANTEAFF
>TRBV4-3|once|TRBD1|TRBJ1-2|18
TGCGCCAGCAGCCTCGAGGGGGACAGGGTAGGGAGTTTGTATGGCTACACCTTC
CASSLEGDRVGSLYGYTF